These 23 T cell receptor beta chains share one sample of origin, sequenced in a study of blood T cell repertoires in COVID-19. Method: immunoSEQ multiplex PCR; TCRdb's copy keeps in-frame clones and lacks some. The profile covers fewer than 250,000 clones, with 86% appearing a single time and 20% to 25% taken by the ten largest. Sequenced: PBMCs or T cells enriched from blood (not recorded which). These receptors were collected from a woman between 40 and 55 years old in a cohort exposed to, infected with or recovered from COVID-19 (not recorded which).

The CDR3 loop reads CASSLGTAVNGYTF. CDR3 sequence (DNA): TGTGCCAGCAGCTTAGGGACAGCAGTTAATGGCTACACCTTC. The gene calls are TRBV11-3 and TRBJ1-2, with a possible D match to TRBD1 (6 bases). V dropped 1 base and J dropped 6 bases, with 12 bases sitting between them. In germline, CDR1 is SGHNT, CDR2 YENEEA. CDR3 length: 14 amino acids.

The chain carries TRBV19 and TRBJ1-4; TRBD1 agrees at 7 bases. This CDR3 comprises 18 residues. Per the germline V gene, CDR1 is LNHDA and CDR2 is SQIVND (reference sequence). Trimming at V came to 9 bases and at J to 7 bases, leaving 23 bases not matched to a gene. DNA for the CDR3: TGTGCCAGCAGACCCCTAACAGGGGACGGGAATAATATTGAAAAACTGTTTTTT. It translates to CASRPLTGDGNNIEKLFF. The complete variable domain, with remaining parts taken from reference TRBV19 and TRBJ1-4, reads DGGITQSPKYLFRKEGQNVTLSCEQNLNHDAMYWYRQDPGQGLRLIYYSQIVNDFQKGDIAEGYSVSREKKESFPLTVTSAQKNPTAFYLCASRPLTGDGNNIEKLFFGSGTQLSVL.

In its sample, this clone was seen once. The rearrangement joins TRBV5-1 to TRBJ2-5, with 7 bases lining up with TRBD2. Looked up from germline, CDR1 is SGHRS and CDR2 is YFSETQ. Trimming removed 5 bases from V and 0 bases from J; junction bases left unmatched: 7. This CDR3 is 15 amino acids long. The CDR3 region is CASRLARANQETQYF. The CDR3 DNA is TGCGCCAGCAGACTAGCGAGAGCTAACCAAGAGACCCAGTACTTC.

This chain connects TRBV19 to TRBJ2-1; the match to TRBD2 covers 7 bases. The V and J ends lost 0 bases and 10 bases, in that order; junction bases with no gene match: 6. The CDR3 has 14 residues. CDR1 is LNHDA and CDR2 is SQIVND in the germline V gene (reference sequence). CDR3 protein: CASSIDAGEREQFF. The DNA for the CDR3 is TGTGCCAGTAGTATAGACGCGGGGGAACGAGAGCAGTTCTTC.

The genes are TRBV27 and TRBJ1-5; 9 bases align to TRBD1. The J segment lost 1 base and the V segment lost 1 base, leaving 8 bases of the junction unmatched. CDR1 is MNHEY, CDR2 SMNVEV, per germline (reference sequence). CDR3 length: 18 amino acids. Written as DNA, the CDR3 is TGTGCCAGCAGTTTATTCTTTTCGGGGACAGGGAGCAATCAGCCCCAGCATTTT. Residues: CASSLFFSGTGSNQPQHF.

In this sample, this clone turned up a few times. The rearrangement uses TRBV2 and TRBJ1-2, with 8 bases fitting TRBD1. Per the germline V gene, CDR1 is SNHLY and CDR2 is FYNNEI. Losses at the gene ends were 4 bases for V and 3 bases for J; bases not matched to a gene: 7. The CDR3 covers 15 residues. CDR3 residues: CASSVPDRGYYGYTF. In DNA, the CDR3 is TGTGCCAGCAGTGTCCCCGACAGGGGCTACTATGGCTACACCTTC.

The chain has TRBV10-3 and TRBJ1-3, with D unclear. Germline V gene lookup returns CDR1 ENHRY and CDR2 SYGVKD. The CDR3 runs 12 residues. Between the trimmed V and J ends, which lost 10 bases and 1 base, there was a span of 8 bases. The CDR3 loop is CASGGSGNTIYF. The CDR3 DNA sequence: TGTGCCAGCGGCGGGTCTGGAAACACCATATATTTT.

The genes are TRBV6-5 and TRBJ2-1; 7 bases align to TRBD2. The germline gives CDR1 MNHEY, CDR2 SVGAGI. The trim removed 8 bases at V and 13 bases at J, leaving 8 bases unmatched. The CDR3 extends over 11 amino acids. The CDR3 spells CASLSGGRQFF. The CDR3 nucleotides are TGTGCCAGCCTCTCGGGGGGTAGACAGTTCTTC.

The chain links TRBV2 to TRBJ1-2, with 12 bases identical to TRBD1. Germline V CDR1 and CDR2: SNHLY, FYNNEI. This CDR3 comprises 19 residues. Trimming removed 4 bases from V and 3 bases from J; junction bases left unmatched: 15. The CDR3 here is CASSGVKGTGGRRDYGYTF. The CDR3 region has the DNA TGTGCCAGCAGTGGAGTGAAGGGGACAGGGGGCAGGAGGGACTATGGCTACACCTTC.

The CDR3 reads CASSQDRGGYNEQFF. The CDR3 DNA follows: TGTGCCAGCAGCCAAGACCGAGGGGGCTACAATGAGCAGTTCTTC. J is TRBJ2-1 and V is TRBV11-3, with a tentative D call TRBD1 (6 bases). This CDR3 contains 15 residues. V lost 5 bases, J lost 3 bases, and 14 bases lay in between. Germline lookup yields CDR1 SGHNT and CDR2 YENEEA. Based on the CDR3 plus reference TRBV11-3 and TRBJ2-1, the full variable domain is EAGVVQSPRYKIIEKKQPVAFWCNPISGHNTLYWYLQNLGQGPELLIRYENEEAVDDSQLPKDRFSAERLKGVDSTLKIQPAELGDSAVYLCASSQDRGGYNEQFFGPGTRLTVL.

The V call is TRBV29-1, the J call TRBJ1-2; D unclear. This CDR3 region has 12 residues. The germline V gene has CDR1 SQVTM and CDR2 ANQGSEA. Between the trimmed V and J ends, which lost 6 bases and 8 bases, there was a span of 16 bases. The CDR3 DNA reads TGCAGCGTCCCAAAGTTACAGAGCGGCTACACCTTC. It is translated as CSVPKLQSGYTF.

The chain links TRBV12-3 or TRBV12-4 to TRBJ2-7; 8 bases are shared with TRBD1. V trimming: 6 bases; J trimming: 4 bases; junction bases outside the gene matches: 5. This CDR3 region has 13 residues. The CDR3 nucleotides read TGTGCCAGCAGATCCAGGGGGCAGTACGAGCAGTACTTC. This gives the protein CASRSRGQYEQYF.

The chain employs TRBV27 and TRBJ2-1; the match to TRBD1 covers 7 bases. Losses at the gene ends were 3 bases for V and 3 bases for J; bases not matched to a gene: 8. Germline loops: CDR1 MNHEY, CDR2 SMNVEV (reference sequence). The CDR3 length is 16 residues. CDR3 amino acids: CASSFLSGGDYNEQFF. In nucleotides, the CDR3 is TGTGCCAGCAGTTTCCTTTCAGGGGGAGACTACAATGAGCAGTTCTTC.

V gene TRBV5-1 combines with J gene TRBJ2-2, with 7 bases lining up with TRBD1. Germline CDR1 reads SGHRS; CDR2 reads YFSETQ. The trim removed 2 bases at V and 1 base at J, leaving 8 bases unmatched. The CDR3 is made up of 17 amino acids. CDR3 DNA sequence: TGCGCCAGCAGCTTAGCCCTGCAGGGGGAGAACACCGGGGAGCTGTTTTTT. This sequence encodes CASSLALQGENTGELFF.

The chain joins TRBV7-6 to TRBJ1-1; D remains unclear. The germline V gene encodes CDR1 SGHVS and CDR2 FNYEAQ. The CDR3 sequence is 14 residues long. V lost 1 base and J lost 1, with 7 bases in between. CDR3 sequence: CASSLGQQNTEAFF. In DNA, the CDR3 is TGTGCCAGCAGCTTAGGGCAACAGAACACTGAAGCTTTCTTT.

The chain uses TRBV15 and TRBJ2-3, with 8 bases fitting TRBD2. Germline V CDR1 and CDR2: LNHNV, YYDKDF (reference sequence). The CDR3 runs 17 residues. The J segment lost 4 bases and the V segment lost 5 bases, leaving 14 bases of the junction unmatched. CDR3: CATSPESSGMESDTQYF. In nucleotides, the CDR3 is TGTGCCACCAGCCCAGAGAGTAGCGGGATGGAATCAGATACGCAGTATTTT.

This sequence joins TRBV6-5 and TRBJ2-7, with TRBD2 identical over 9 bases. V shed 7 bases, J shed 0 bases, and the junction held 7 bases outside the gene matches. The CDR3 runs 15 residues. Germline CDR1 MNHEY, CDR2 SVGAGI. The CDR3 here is CASTTGGRASYEQYF. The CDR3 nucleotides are TGTGCCAGCACCACGGGCGGGAGGGCCTCCTACGAGCAGTACTTC.

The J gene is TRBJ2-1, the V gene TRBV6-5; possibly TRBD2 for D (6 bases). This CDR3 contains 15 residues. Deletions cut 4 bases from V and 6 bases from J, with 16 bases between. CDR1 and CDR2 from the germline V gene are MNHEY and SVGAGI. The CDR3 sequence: CASSSLGLARNEQFF. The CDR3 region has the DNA TGTGCCAGCAGTTCCCTAGGGCTAGCGCGCAATGAGCAGTTCTTC.

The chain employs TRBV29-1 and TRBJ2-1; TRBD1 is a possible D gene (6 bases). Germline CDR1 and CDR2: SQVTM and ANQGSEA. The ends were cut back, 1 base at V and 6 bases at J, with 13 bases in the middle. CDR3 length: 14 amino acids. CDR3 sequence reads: CSVEAGEISNEQFF. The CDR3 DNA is TGCAGCGTTGAAGCAGGGGAGATCTCCAATGAGCAGTTCTTC.

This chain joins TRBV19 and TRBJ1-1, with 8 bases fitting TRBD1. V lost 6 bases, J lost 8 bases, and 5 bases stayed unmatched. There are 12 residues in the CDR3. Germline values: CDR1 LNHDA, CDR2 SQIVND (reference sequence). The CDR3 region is CASRGQVGEAFF. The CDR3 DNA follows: TGTGCCAGTAGGGGACAGGTAGGGGAAGCTTTCTTT.

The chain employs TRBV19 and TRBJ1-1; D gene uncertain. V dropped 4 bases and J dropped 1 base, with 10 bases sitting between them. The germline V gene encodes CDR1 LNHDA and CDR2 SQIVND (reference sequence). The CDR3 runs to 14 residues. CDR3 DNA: TGTGCCAGTAGTACTAGTTTATCGAACACTGAAGCTTTCTTT. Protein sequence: CASSTSLSNTEAFF. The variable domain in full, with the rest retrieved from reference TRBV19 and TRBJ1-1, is DGGITQSPKYLFRKEGQNVTLSCEQNLNHDAMYWYRQDPGQGLRLIYYSQIVNDFQKGDIAEGYSVSREKKESFPLTVTSAQKNPTAFYLCASSTSLSNTEAFFGQGTRLTVV.

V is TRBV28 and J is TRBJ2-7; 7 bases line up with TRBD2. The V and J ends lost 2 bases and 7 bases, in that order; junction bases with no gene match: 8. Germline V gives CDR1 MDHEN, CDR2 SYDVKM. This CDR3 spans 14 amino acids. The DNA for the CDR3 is TGTGCCAGCAGTTTACGAGGGAGGGCAAGGGAGCAGTACTTC. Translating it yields CASSLRGRAREQYF.

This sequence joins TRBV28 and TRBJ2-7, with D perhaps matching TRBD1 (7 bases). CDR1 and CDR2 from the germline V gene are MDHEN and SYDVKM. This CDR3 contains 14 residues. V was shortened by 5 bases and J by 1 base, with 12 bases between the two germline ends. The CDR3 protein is CASSRRGQSYEQYF. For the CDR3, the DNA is TGTGCCAGCAGTCGGCGGGGACAGTCCTACGAGCAGTACTTC.